A single sample is the source of the 23 T cell receptor beta chains below, sequenced in a study of monozygotic twins with inflammatory bowel disease (dated by TCRdb to between 2018 and 2021). Receptors were amplified or captured by 5' RACE. Sequencing used an Illumina HiSeq 2500. TCRdb reprocessed the reads, reporting each CDR3 protein sequence once and no DNA. The data table for this sample lists some 450,000 distinct CDR3 sequences. More than 2% of the sample goes to the ten largest clones. Sample: blood. These receptors were collected from a human donor with ulcerative colitis or Crohn's disease, or a healthy co-twin of an affected twin (not recorded which).

The genes are TRBV7-2 and TRBJ2-5; TCRdb names TRBD2, which stays unverified in the absence of DNA. The CDR3 has 15 amino acids. CDR1 and CDR2 (germline): SGHTA, FQGNSA. CDR3 in amino acids: CASSPRSGRGETQYF.

CDR3 sequence: CASSFRPRAETQYF. J is TRBJ2-5 and V is TRBV4-2. Germline CDR1 and CDR2: LGHNA and YNFKEQ. CDR3 length: 14 residues.

The CDR3 loop reads CSAPGQGPEQYF. This rearrangement joins TRBV20-1 to TRBJ2-7; TCRdb's assignment of TRBD1 cannot be checked, as there is no DNA. The CDR3 consists of 12 residues. Germline CDR1 DFQATT, CDR2 SNEGSKA (reference sequence).

The rearrangement links TRBV7-2 to TRBJ2-7; absent DNA, TCRdb's TRBD1 call cannot be checked. CDR1 SGHTA and CDR2 FQGNSA come from the germline V gene. The CDR3 is 13 amino acids. The chain's CDR3 is CASSLRTGREQYF.

This chain links TRBV7-8 with TRBJ2-3; the TCRdb call, TRBD1, lacks DNA for checking. Germline CDR1 is SGHVS and CDR2 is FQNEAQ. This CDR3 has 15 residues. The CDR3 reads CASSTVQGQMATQYF. Complete variable domain (other parts from reference TRBV7-8 and TRBJ2-3): GAGVSQSPRYKVAKRGQDVALRCDPISGHVSLFWYQQALGQGPEFLTYFQNEAQLDKSGLPSDRFFAERPEGSVSTLKIQRTQQEDSAVYLCASSTVQGQMATQYFGPGTRLTVL.

The CDR3 here is CASSLGTVADSPLHF. The V and J genes are TRBV12-3 or TRBV12-4 and TRBJ1-6; TCRdb outputs TRBD1, but without DNA this stays unchecked. This CDR3 has 15 amino acids.

The V gene is TRBV6-2 or TRBV6-3, the J gene TRBJ1-5. CDR3 length equals 12 residues. The V gene's germline CDR1 is MNHEY and CDR2 SVGEGT. CDR3 in amino acids: CASSYSGQPQHF.

This sequence joins TRBV14 and TRBJ1-1; the D call from TCRdb, TRBD1, cannot be confirmed without DNA. The CDR3 spans 16 residues. Per the germline V gene, CDR1 is SGHDN and CDR2 is FVKESK. CDR3 protein: CASSRINPQGHTEAFF.

The J gene is TRBJ2-2, the V gene TRBV7-2; TCRdb's D call of TRBD2 is untestable without DNA. This CDR3 region has 13 residues. Germline values: CDR1 SGHTA, CDR2 FQGNSA. The CDR3 here is CASSNWRTVELFF. Filled out from reference TRBV7-2 and TRBJ2-2, the complete variable domain reads GAGVSQSPSNKVTEKGKDVELRCDPISGHTALYWYRQSLGQGLEFLIYFQGNSAPDKSGLPSDRFSAERTGGSVSTLTIQRTQQEDSAVYLCASSNWRTVELFFGEGSRLTVL.

The V and J genes are TRBV7-2 and TRBJ2-1; TCRdb picks TRBD2, but there is no DNA to check that call. This CDR3 has 16 amino acids. The V gene's germline CDR1 is SGHTA and CDR2 FQGNSA. CDR3 sequence: CASSLGGLAGVGEQFF.

The chain has TRBV7-9 and TRBJ2-5; absent DNA, TCRdb's TRBD1 call cannot be checked. This CDR3 spans 14 amino acids. CDR1 and CDR2 from the germline V gene are SEHNR and FQNEAQ (reference sequence). CDR3 residues: CASSPRDKQETQYF.

The rearrangement links TRBV11-2 to TRBJ2-6. The CDR3 contains 16 residues. From germline, CDR1 is SGHAT and CDR2 FQNNGV. The CDR3 here is CASSLDWAAGANVLTF. Combining the CDR3 with reference TRBV11-2 and TRBJ2-6 gives the whole variable domain EAGVAQSPRYKIIEKRQSVAFWCNPISGHATLYWYQQILGQGPKLLIQFQNNGVVDDSQLPKDRFSAERLKGVDSTLKIQPAKLEDSAVYLCASSLDWAAGANVLTFGAGSRLTVL.

V and J are TRBV20-1 and TRBJ2-1; TCRdb reports TRBD1, a call that lacks DNA to check it against. This CDR3 region has 12 residues. CDR1 is DFQATT, CDR2 SNEGSKA, per germline (reference sequence). CDR3 amino acids: CRSELDRGVSFF.

V gene TRBV20-1 combines with J gene TRBJ2-5; the D gene TCRdb calls, TRBD1, cannot be checked with no DNA. This CDR3 comprises 12 residues. Per the germline V gene, CDR1 is DFQATT and CDR2 is SNEGSKA (reference sequence). CDR3 in amino acids: CSAPGVGETQYF.

The chain is built from TRBV5-1 and TRBJ2-2; TCRdb selects TRBD1, and the lack of DNA leaves this call unchecked. CDR1 SGHRS and CDR2 YFSETQ come from the germline V gene. There are 15 residues in the CDR3. CDR3 in amino acids: CASSLITGGVRELFF.

V and J are TRBV18 and TRBJ2-1. CDR3 length: 13 amino acids. The V gene's germline CDR1 is KGHSH and CDR2 LQKENI. The CDR3 sequence: CASSIDDYNEQFF.

The chain carries TRBV14 and TRBJ2-1; the D gene TCRdb calls, TRBD2, cannot be checked with no DNA. Germline V CDR1 and CDR2: SGHDN, FVKESK. The CDR3 contains 15 residues. The CDR3 loop reads CATQRAGQRDNEQFF.

The V and J genes are TRBV4-1 and TRBJ1-2. Germline CDR1 MGHRA, CDR2 YSYEKL. This CDR3 comprises 15 residues. CDR3: CASSQNIQNDYGYTF.

The rearrangement links TRBV7-2 to TRBJ2-7. There are 11 residues in the CDR3. CDR1 is SGHTA, CDR2 FQGNSA, per germline. CDR3 sequence: CASSLRSEQYF.

This sequence joins TRBV20-1 and TRBJ1-6; with no DNA, the TCRdb D assignment of TRBD1 cannot be verified. Germline V gene data show CDR1 as DFQATT and CDR2 as SNEGSKA (reference sequence). The CDR3 runs 15 residues. The CDR3 here is CSAHRPGTGFSPLHF.

V usage is TRBV5-4 and J usage is TRBJ2-6. Germline V gene sequence: CDR1 SGHNT, CDR2 YYREEE (reference sequence). The CDR3 has 16 amino acids. The CDR3 region is CASSSLKGNGANVLTF.

The V call is TRBV20-1, the J call TRBJ2-1; TCRdb's D gene call, TRBD1, goes unchecked for lack of DNA. Germline V lookup: CDR1 DFQATT, CDR2 SNEGSKA (reference sequence). This CDR3 is built from 12 residues. The CDR3 loop reads CSASGAGAEQFF.

The rearrangement joins TRBV29-1 to TRBJ2-2. Germline V lookup: CDR1 SQVTM, CDR2 ANQGSEA. The CDR3 sequence is 12 residues long. CDR3 loop: CSVEMNTGELFF.